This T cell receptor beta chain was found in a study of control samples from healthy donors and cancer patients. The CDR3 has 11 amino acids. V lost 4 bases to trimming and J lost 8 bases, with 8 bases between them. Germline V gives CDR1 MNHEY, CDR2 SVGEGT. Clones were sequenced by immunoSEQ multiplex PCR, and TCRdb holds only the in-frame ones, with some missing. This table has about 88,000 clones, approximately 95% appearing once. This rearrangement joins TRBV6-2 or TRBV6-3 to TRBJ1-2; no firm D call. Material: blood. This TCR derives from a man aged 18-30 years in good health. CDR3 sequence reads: CASSSSLGYTF. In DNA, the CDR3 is TGTGCCAGCAGTTCCTCCTTAGGCTACACCTTC.